This TCR beta chain was documented in a study of blood T cell repertoires in COVID-19. Original processing methods: From reference gene primer amplification, estimates of nucleated cell counts were derived. Only in-frame clones appear in the TCRdb table, and some are missing; sequencing was by immunoSEQ multiplex PCR. V, J and clone size were drawn from that table, and D and trimming were deduced from the DNA. This sample yields about 160,000 clones, of which roughly 88% are seen a single time; about 1.2% belongs to the top ten. Trimming stripped 1 base from V and 5 bases from J, with 13 bases between. This CDR3 contains 15 residues. Looked up from germline, CDR1 is SGHRS and CDR2 is YFSETQ.

The specimen was peripheral blood. This sequence originates from a man aged 55 to 70 who had recovered from COVID-19. The chain carries TRBV5-1 and TRBJ2-1; possible D gene TRBD1, 6 bases. CDR3 protein: CASSLSGQENNEQFF. CDR3 coding DNA: TGCGCCAGCAGCTTGTCGGGACAAGAAAACAATGAGCAGTTCTTC.